This TCR beta chain was captured in a study of beta chain features in type 1 diabetes. Study background: Cell yields, age and gender were similar between patients and healthy donors.

On this clone: Its cognate antigen is unknown.

Every isolated RNA sample was fully reverse transcribed, so sequencing captured expressed TCRB transcripts. An average near 3.57 million reads came from naive, central memory and regulatory T cell samples. Profiled with immunoSEQ multiplex PCR; TCRdb holds only in-frame clones, not every one. The sample lists a few hundred thousand clones, approximately 15% seen once, with 0.015% in the top ten. Study-wide results and caveats: Amplification by PCR could prefer shorter templates, with the same effect in patients and controls. Shorter TCRB CDR3s, moderately but significantly so, marked every one of the four CD4+ subsets in Type 1 diabetes patients.

CDR1 and CDR2 from the germline V gene are SEHNR and FQNEAQ (reference sequence). CDR3 length equals 16 residues. V lost 6 bases to trimming and J lost 5 bases, with 21 bases between them. Every donor had blood drawn once into heparin, approximately 110 mL on average. The V and J genes are TRBV7-9 and TRBJ2-3; weak D call: TRBD1 (6 bases). This TCR was recovered from a woman aged 18-29 years with type 1 diabetes. The source material was naive CD4+ T cells from blood. CDR3: CASRRPGQGSEDTQYF. In DNA form, the CDR3 reads TGTGCCAGCAGGAGACCGGGACAAGGTTCGGAAGATACGCAGTATTTT.